This T cell receptor (beta chain) was observed in a study of technical replicates of blood from a handful of donors listed by TCRdb under 2017. Sequences SGHRS (CDR1) and YFSETQ (CDR2) are obtained from the germline V gene. V lost 0 bases and J lost 3 bases, and the count of bases not matched to a germline gene is 7. From the cysteine through the phenylalanine, the CDR3 covers 16 amino acids. Of all the DNA, just the CDR3 is kept, 48 bases in frame from base 1. About this clone: Its specific antigen is unknown. Base qualities are not provided; no much larger clone lies one nucleotide away.

The library was made by the immunoSEQ multiplex PCR assay. TCRdb limited this immuneACCESS table to in-frame rearrangements with V and J called. A share of clones is missing; checked studies link under half to unresolved V genes, and the rest is unexplained. Across this sample there are approximately 79,000 clones, with roughly 96% seen only once. Clones ranked in the top ten supply 0.3% to 0.35% of the sample. The specimen was T cells isolated from PBMCs. The sequence was obtained from a human donor in good health. The chain was built from TRBV5-1 and TRBJ2-3; the junction holds 7 bases that match TRBD2. CDR3 region: CASSLAMAGETDTQYF. The DNA sequence follows: TGCGCCAGCAGCTTGGCAATGGCGGGAGAAACAGATACGCAGTATTTT.